Below, 16 T cell receptor beta chains from the same sample are listed, as sequenced in a study of T cells in Graves' hyperthyroidism and ophthalmopathy. TCR beta CDR3 regions were amplified from RNA. HTBI primers drove first-round RT-PCR of the TCR CDR3. TCRdb ran MiXCR on the multiplex PCR reads and lists one entry per CDR3 protein. The table shows around 350,000 distinct CDR3 sequences, with 15% to 20% occurring only once. Sequencing was performed on blood. Every receptor here comes from a woman aged 18 to 35 with Graves' hyperthyroidism.

The chain joins TRBV11-2 to TRBJ2-7; TRBD1 matches 7 bases. The germline CDR1 and CDR2 sequences are SGHAT and FQNNGV. This CDR3 is 12 amino acids long. The V segment lost 2 bases and the J segment 11 bases; nucleotides outside the gene matches: 6. CDR3 amino acids: CASSLRGQSEYF. The CDR3 bases are TGTGCCAGCAGCTTAAGGGGACAGTCAGAGTACTTC.

In its sample, this clonotype was seen a few times. The V and J genes are TRBV11-2 and TRBJ2-5, with 7 bases that match TRBD2. Per the germline V gene, CDR1 is SGHAT and CDR2 is FQNNGV. With 1 base clipped from V and 6 bases from J, the junction kept 5 bases outside the gene matches. This CDR3 has 14 amino acids. DNA for the CDR3: TGTGCCAGCAGCTTAGCGGGGACTACTCAGACCCAGTACTTC. It translates to CASSLAGTTQTQYF.

As regards this clonotype: This may stem from a read error, because a much larger clone lies one nucleotide away. This chain joins TRBV4-1 and TRBJ1-1; D gene unclear. The CDR3 extends over 15 amino acids. Germline CDR1 and CDR2: MGHRA and YSYEKL. The chain's CDR3 is CASSQDLLGNTEACF. The CDR3 nucleotides are TGCGCCAGCAGCCAAGACCTCTTGGGGAACACTGAAGCTTGCTTT.

A few counts support this clonotype. The CDR3 sequence: CASSPDRGLNYGYTF. Here the CDR3 DNA reads TGCGCCAGCAGCCCCGACAGGGGCCTTAACTATGGCTACACCTTC. This chain uses TRBV5-1 with TRBJ1-2; 8 bases are a match to TRBD1. Per the germline V gene, CDR1 is SGHRS and CDR2 is YFSETQ. The CDR3 runs 15 residues. Trimming took 4 bases from V and 1 from J; bases not matched to a gene: 6.

This clonotype was seen repeatedly, ten times or more. V is TRBV7-9 and J is TRBJ1-2, with no clear D. Germline CDR1 reads SEHNR; CDR2 reads FQNEAQ (reference sequence). CDR3 size: 14 residues. Trimming shortened V by 7 bases and J by 2 bases, and 14 bases separated the two germline ends. CDR3 sequence (DNA): TGTGCCAGCACCCGCGTGGGCGGAAACTATGGCTACACCTTC. Translating gives CASTRVGGNYGYTF.

The chain links TRBV15 to TRBJ2-7, with 7 bases that match TRBD1. In germline, CDR1 is LNHNV, CDR2 YYDKDF (reference sequence). The CDR3 covers 10 residues. V lost 3 bases, J lost 13 bases, and 3 bases stayed unmatched. The CDR3 nucleotides are TGTGCCACCAGCAGGGACAGGTCTTACTTC. It translates to CATSRDRSYF.

The table lists this clonotype with many counts. The chain employs TRBV12-3 or TRBV12-4 and TRBJ2-7; D unclear. Trimming removed 1 base from V and 2 bases from J, with 18 bases in between. The length of the CDR3 is 17 residues. DNA for the CDR3: TGTGCCAGCAGTTTAGTTCGATTGACACAGAGCGCCTACGAGCAGTACTTC. Amino acids: CASSLVRLTQSAYEQYF.

This clonotype turned up a few times. The chain recombines TRBV5-5 with TRBJ1-5; the D gene is possibly TRBD1 (6 bases). This CDR3 region has 15 residues. Germline V gene data show CDR1 as SGHKS and CDR2 as YYEKEE (reference sequence). The germline V and J ends were trimmed by 2 bases and 7 bases, with 16 bases remaining between them. CDR3 coding DNA: TGTGCCAGCAGCTTTCTTTCGGGGGGCTCGCAGCCCCAGCATTTT. It yields the protein CASSFLSGGSQPQHF.

This clonotype was recorded at least ten times. The V and J genes are TRBV28 and TRBJ2-5; TRBD1 is a possible D gene (6 bases). Germline CDR1 MDHEN, CDR2 SYDVKM. The CDR3 runs to 14 residues. Trimming stripped 3 bases from V and 5 bases from J, with 13 bases between. As DNA, the CDR3 is TGTGCCAGCAGTTTTTTGGACGGACAGGAGACCCAGTACTTC. It specifies CASSFLDGQETQYF.

Comment on this clonotype: A clone one base away is much larger, so this may be a read error. The J gene is TRBJ2-5, the V gene TRBV18, with D possibly matching TRBD2 (5 bases). V gave up 3 bases and J gave up 1 base, with 9 bases separating them. The CDR3 runs 14 residues. CDR1 KGHSH and CDR2 LQKENI come from the germline V gene. The CDR3 region has the DNA TGTGCCAGCTCACCGTCGGACTTCCAAGAGACCCAGTACTTC. The encoded protein is CASSPSDFQETQYF.

This clonotype has at least ten counts. One end of the junction does not line up with germline, which may come from a read error. The CDR3 here is CSARDVARPDEQYF. DNA for the CDR3: TGCAGTGCTCGAGATGTGGCGCGGCCCGACGAGCAGTACTTC. The chain is built from TRBV20-1 and TRBJ2-7; D ambiguous. The germline V gene has CDR1 DFQATT and CDR2 SNEGSKA (reference sequence). The CDR3 runs to 14 residues.

This clonotype was counted many times. The chain links TRBV5-1 to TRBJ1-1; a weak D match, TRBD1 (6 bases). The CDR3 is 18 amino acids. Germline V gene sequence: CDR1 SGHRS, CDR2 YFSETQ. V dropped 1 base and J dropped 0 bases, with 19 bases sitting between them. The chain's CDR3 is CASSLRSDSRPLNTEAFF. CDR3 DNA: TGCGCCAGCAGCTTGAGGTCGGACAGTCGGCCTCTGAACACTGAAGCTTTCTTT.

This clonotype was seen repeatedly, ten times or more. The rearrangement links TRBV29-1 to TRBJ2-5; 7 nucleotides line up with TRBD1. The trim removed 6 bases at V and 1 base at J, leaving 14 bases unmatched. The germline V gene encodes CDR1 SQVTM and CDR2 ANQGSEA. CDR3 length: 16 amino acids. The DNA for the CDR3 is TGCAGCGTGTGGCTTGCCGGGACAGACTCCCAAGAGACCCAGTACTTC. Translating gives CSVWLAGTDSQETQYF.

At least ten counts were recorded for this clonotype. This chain uses TRBV4-1 with TRBJ1-2; 8 positions agree with TRBD1. The J segment lost 6 bases and the V segment lost 1 base, leaving 10 bases of the junction unmatched. CDR3 length: 16 residues. Germline-derived CDR1 and CDR2 are MGHRA and YSYEKL. The CDR3 here is CASSQALGQGPDGYTF. CDR3 nucleotide sequence: TGCGCCAGCAGCCAAGCCCTCGGACAGGGACCTGATGGCTACACCTTC.

Only a few counts were recorded for this clonotype. The chain carries TRBV14 and TRBJ1-1; D unresolved. The V end was cut by 4 bases, the J end by 6 bases, with 12 bases between. The germline gives CDR1 SGHDN, CDR2 FVKESK. The CDR3 covers 13 residues. CDR3 region: CASSPPVNPEAFF. The CDR3 region has the DNA TGTGCCAGCAGCCCTCCAGTTAACCCTGAAGCTTTCTTT. Full variable domain (rest looked up from reference TRBV14 and TRBJ1-1): EAGVTQFPSHSVIEKGQTVTLRCDPISGHDNLYWYRRVMGKEIKFLLHFVKESKQDESGMPNNRFLAERTGGTYSTLKVQPAELEDSGVYFCASSPPVNPEAFFGQGTRLTVV.

This clonotype was observed many times. The chain joins TRBV10-3 to TRBJ2-7; 7 positions agree with TRBD1. From germline, CDR1 is ENHRY and CDR2 SYGVKD. This CDR3 has 15 residues. With 0 bases clipped from V and 2 bases from J, the junction kept 4 bases outside the gene matches. The CDR3 sequence is CAISESDDRAYEQYF. The CDR3 DNA reads as TGTGCCATCAGTGAGTCGGATGACAGGGCCTACGAGCAGTACTTC.